This entry lists 27 T cell receptor beta chains sequenced from one sample in a study of blood T cell repertoires in COVID-19. TCRdb's copy holds only in-frame clones and misses some; the assay was immunoSEQ multiplex PCR. The data show a few hundred thousand clones, around 83% seen once. The sample consisted of peripheral blood. Source of these receptors: a woman aged 45 to 65 with acute or convalescent COVID-19.

This clone has at least ten counts. This rearrangement joins TRBV6-5 to TRBJ1-6; 9 bases match TRBD1. CDR1 and CDR2 from the germline V gene are MNHEY and SVGAGI. CDR3 length: 13 amino acids. With 8 bases clipped from V and 5 bases from J, the junction kept 1 base outside the gene matches. The CDR3 nucleotides are TGTGCCAGCCGGACAGGGGATAATTCACCCCTCCACTTT. Amino acid sequence: CASRTGDNSPLHF.

The chain combines TRBV24-1 with TRBJ1-2, with D maybe TRBD1 (6 bases). The ends were cut back, 4 bases at V and 6 bases at J, with 11 bases in the middle. Germline V gives CDR1 KGHDR, CDR2 SFDVKD. The CDR3 runs 13 residues. Here the CDR3 DNA reads TGTGCCACCAGTGACTCAACAGGGAATGGCTACACCTTC. This sequence encodes CATSDSTGNGYTF.

This clone was counted ten times or more. This chain connects TRBV19 to TRBJ1-2; D is unresolved. V lost 6 bases, J lost 4 bases, and 9 bases lay in between. The CDR3 loop spans 12 amino acids. Germline V gene data show CDR1 as LNHDA and CDR2 as SQIVND (reference sequence). The CDR3 sequence: CASSQARYGYTF. As DNA, the CDR3 is TGTGCCAGTAGCCAGGCCCGCTATGGCTACACCTTC.

This clone was detected only once. The chain recombines TRBV2 with TRBJ2-3, with TRBD2 matching over 8 bases. V was pared by 1 base and J by 2 bases, with 5 bases of the junction left unmatched. Per germline, CDR1 SNHLY and CDR2 FYNNEI. The CDR3 extends over 16 amino acids. CDR3 coding DNA: TGTGCCAGCAGTGAAGGGACTAGCCTCTACACAGATACGCAGTATTTT. Protein: CASSEGTSLYTDTQYF.

The J gene is TRBJ1-2, the V gene TRBV6-6; D may be TRBD1 (6 bases). V shed 4 bases and J shed 1 base, with 13 bases lying between them. CDR3 length: 15 amino acids. Germline V gene sequence: CDR1 MNHNY, CDR2 SVGAGI (reference sequence). CDR3 loop: CASSSAGAINYGYTF. In DNA, the CDR3 is TGTGCCAGCAGTTCCGCGGGGGCGATTAACTATGGCTACACCTTC.

V and J are TRBV19 and TRBJ1-1; D gene unclear. The germline V gene encodes CDR1 LNHDA and CDR2 SQIVND (reference sequence). The length of the CDR3 is 15 residues. Trimming stripped 2 bases from V and 5 bases from J, with 15 bases between. The CDR3 region is CASSISNTRGTEAFF. The DNA for the CDR3 is TGTGCCAGTAGTATAAGTAACACCCGGGGAACTGAAGCTTTCTTT. The variable domain in full, with the rest retrieved from reference TRBV19 and TRBJ1-1, is DGGITQSPKYLFRKEGQNVTLSCEQNLNHDAMYWYRQDPGQGLRLIYYSQIVNDFQKGDIAEGYSVSREKKESFPLTVTSAQKNPTAFYLCASSISNTRGTEAFFGQGTRLTVV.

The chain uses TRBV24-1 and TRBJ2-3; possible D gene TRBD2, 5 bases. Per germline, CDR1 KGHDR and CDR2 SFDVKD. This CDR3 region has 14 residues. Trimming stripped 3 bases from V and 6 bases from J, with 12 bases between. The CDR3 is CATSDVRGLDTQYF. For the CDR3, the DNA is TGTGCCACCAGTGATGTCCGAGGACTCGATACGCAGTATTTT.

The gene calls are TRBV5-1 and TRBJ1-1, with 9 bases matching TRBD1. The germline V gene has CDR1 SGHRS and CDR2 YFSETQ. V was pared by 4 bases and J by 7 bases, with 11 bases of the junction left unmatched. The CDR3 loop spans 15 amino acids. The CDR3 loop reads CASSRITGGADEAFF. CDR3 bases: TGCGCCAGCAGCCGGATTACAGGGGGCGCCGATGAAGCTTTCTTT.

The V and J genes are TRBV2 and TRBJ1-5, with TRBD1 identical over 9 bases. The germline gives CDR1 SNHLY, CDR2 FYNNEI. V shed 6 bases, J shed 7 bases, and the junction held 10 bases outside the gene matches. The CDR3 contains 15 residues. The CDR3 is CASSEGTGTWQPQHF. The CDR3 DNA reads as TGTGCCAGCAGCGAGGGGACAGGGACCTGGCAGCCCCAGCATTTT.

Only a few counts were recorded for this clone. V is TRBV7-3 and J is TRBJ1-1; D perhaps matches TRBD1 (6 bases). The CDR3 loop spans 15 amino acids. CDR1 and CDR2 (germline): SGHTA, FQGTGA. Trimming stripped 5 bases from V and 6 bases from J, with 19 bases between. Written as DNA, the CDR3 is TGTGCCAGCAGCGTAGACAGGATGATGGACGCTGAAGCTTTCTTT. Translated, it gives CASSVDRMMDAEAFF. Complete variable domain (other parts from reference TRBV7-3 and TRBJ1-1): GAGVSQTPSNKVTEKGKYVELRCDPISGHTALYWYRQSLGQGPEFLIYFQGTGAADDSGLPNDRFFAVRPEGSVSTLKIQRTERGDSAVYLCASSVDRMMDAEAFFGQGTRLTVV.

The chain joins TRBV5-1 to TRBJ2-3; D may be TRBD2 (6 bases). This CDR3 region has 14 residues. V was trimmed by 0 bases and J by 6 bases, leaving 11 bases between them. Germline V gene sequence: CDR1 SGHRS, CDR2 YFSETQ. CDR3 bases: TGCGCCAGCAGCTTGGAGGGGAGGATTGATACGCAGTATTTT. It yields the protein CASSLEGRIDTQYF.

The rearrangement uses TRBV5-5 and TRBJ2-7; TRBD2 might be the D (5 bases). Trimming pared 0 bases from V and 3 bases from J, leaving 25 bases between. CDR1 and CDR2 from the germline V gene are SGHKS and YYEKEE (reference sequence). This CDR3 is built from 19 residues. The CDR3 nucleotides are TGTGCCAGCAGCTTGGTTTGGCGGGTTGAGGGATACCTCTACTACGAGCAGTACGTC. Residues: CASSLVWRVEGYLYYEQYV.

The rearrangement links TRBV6-2 or TRBV6-3 to TRBJ2-7, with 12 bases fitting TRBD2. After removal of 3 bases from V and 6 bases from J, the junction contained 12 bases not matched to a gene. Germline V lookup: CDR1 MNHEY, CDR2 SVGEGT. The CDR3 covers 17 residues. CDR3 protein: CASSYGLLAGGPGEQYV. In DNA form, the CDR3 reads TGTGCCAGCAGTTATGGCCTTCTAGCGGGGGGGCCTGGCGAGCAGTACGTC.

This chain uses TRBV6-4 with TRBJ1-5, with TRBD1 matching 8 bases. The V segment lost 6 bases and the J segment 3 bases; nucleotides outside the gene matches: 22. Germline V gene data show CDR1 as MRHNA and CDR2 as SNTAGT. The CDR3 spans 20 residues. The CDR3 loop is CASRGPALDRASVDNQPQHF. Written as DNA, the CDR3 is TGTGCCAGCAGGGGCCCCGCTTTGGACAGGGCTTCGGTAGACAATCAGCCCCAGCATTTT.

V is TRBV11-2 and J is TRBJ2-1, with 10 bases that match TRBD1. The CDR3 spans 15 residues. The germline CDR1 and CDR2 sequences are SGHAT and FQNNGV. J gave up 7 bases and V 5 bases, and 8 bases lay outside the gene matches. CDR3 amino acids: CASSPRQGARNEQFF. CDR3 bases: TGTGCCAGCAGCCCAAGACAGGGGGCTCGTAATGAGCAGTTCTTC. Full variable domain (outside the CDR3, taken from reference TRBV11-2 and TRBJ2-1): EAGVAQSPRYKIIEKRQSVAFWCNPISGHATLYWYQQILGQGPKLLIQFQNNGVVDDSQLPKDRFSAERLKGVDSTLKIQPAKLEDSAVYLCASSPRQGARNEQFFGPGTRLTVL.

The chain couples TRBV3-1 (or the pseudogene TRBV3-2) to TRBJ1-1; 7 bases are shared with TRBD1. This CDR3 has 17 amino acids. The J segment lost 6 bases and the V segment lost 1 base, leaving 14 bases of the junction unmatched. CDR1 and CDR2 from the germline V gene are LGHDT and YNNKEL (reference sequence). This CDR3 reads CASSQGPNYRGFAEAFF. The DNA for the CDR3 is TGTGCCAGCAGCCAAGGACCTAATTACAGGGGCTTCGCTGAAGCTTTCTTT.

This rearrangement joins TRBV28 to TRBJ1-6; 9 nucleotides align to TRBD1. The CDR3 is 14 amino acids. Losses at the gene ends were 9 bases for V and 6 bases for J; bases not matched to a gene: 6. CDR1 and CDR2 (germline): MDHEN, SYDVKM. The CDR3 spells CASLMTGGNSPLHF. The CDR3 DNA reads as TGTGCCAGTCTGATGACAGGGGGTAATTCACCCCTCCACTTT.

The genes are TRBV4-1 and TRBJ1-5; 8 bases map to TRBD1. The CDR3 spans 14 residues. Germline CDR1 is MGHRA and CDR2 is YSYEKL. The J segment lost 6 bases and the V segment lost 6 bases, leaving 7 bases of the junction unmatched. The DNA for the CDR3 is TGCGCCAGCAGTCCCGGACAGGGCAGTCAGCCCCAGCATTTT. Amino acids: CASSPGQGSQPQHF.

This clone was observed a handful of times. V and J are TRBV19 and TRBJ2-1, with 8 bases aligning to TRBD2. The CDR3 is 11 residues long. V trimming: 6 bases; J trimming: 12 bases; junction bases outside the gene matches: 4. Germline values: CDR1 LNHDA, CDR2 SQIVND (reference sequence). CDR3 loop: CASRAGGGQFF. CDR3 DNA sequence: TGTGCCAGTAGGGCGGGAGGTGGGCAGTTCTTC.

This clone has a handful of counts. The rearrangement uses TRBV3-1 (or the pseudogene TRBV3-2) and TRBJ1-4; perhaps TRBD1 as D (6 bases). V was pared by 1 base and J by 6 bases, with 12 bases between. Germline V gives CDR1 LGHDT, CDR2 YNNKEL (reference sequence). The CDR3 covers 15 residues. The CDR3 DNA reads TGTGCCAGCAGCCAAGGGCCGGGGGGGCATGAAAAACTGTTTTTT. This sequence encodes CASSQGPGGHEKLFF.

This sequence joins TRBV5-1 and TRBJ1-2; D unresolved. Germline CDR1 SGHRS, CDR2 YFSETQ. This CDR3 has 15 amino acids. V lost 4 bases and J 4 bases, leaving 17 bases between the germline ends. The CDR3 spells CASSPSDLSVYGYTF. CDR3 bases: TGCGCCAGCAGCCCCTCGGACTTATCCGTCTATGGCTACACCTTC.

This chain uses TRBV6-5 with TRBJ1-2; 9 nucleotides agree with TRBD1. Trimming cost V 7 bases and J 5 bases; bases outside gene matches: 5. CDR1 and CDR2 (germline): MNHEY, SVGAGI. CDR3 size: 13 residues. CDR3 sequence (DNA): TGTGCCAGCACCACAGGGGGCATGTATGGCTACACCTTC. This encodes CASTTGGMYGYTF.

This chain joins TRBV9 and TRBJ1-1, with a tentative D call TRBD1 (5 bases). From germline, CDR1 is SGDLS and CDR2 YYNGEE. This CDR3 has 14 amino acids. The V and J ends lost 4 bases and 4 bases respectively, with 14 bases between them. The CDR3 DNA follows: TGTGCCAGCAGCCCCGGGGGGGTTGGCACTGAAGCTTTCTTT. Its protein product is CASSPGGVGTEAFF. The full variable domain, completed using reference TRBV9 and TRBJ1-1, is DSGVTQTPKHLITATGQRVTLRCSPRSGDLSVYWYQQSLDQGLQFLIQYYNGEERAKGNILERFSAQQFPDLHSELNLSSLELGDSALYFCASSPGGVGTEAFFGQGTRLTVV.

In this sample, this clone turned up a few times. The genes are TRBV6-5 and TRBJ1-1; tentatively, D is TRBD1 (6 bases). CDR1 and CDR2 (germline): MNHEY, SVGAGI. The CDR3 has 13 residues. Trimming took 5 bases from V and 4 from J, leaving 11 bases between them. The CDR3 bases are TGTGCCAGCAGTAACAGGGTGGGCACTGAAGCTTTCTTT. This encodes CASSNRVGTEAFF.

This clone was observed a few times. The chain has TRBV6-5 and TRBJ2-2, with D unresolved. CDR1 is MNHEY, CDR2 SVGAGI, per germline. The CDR3 totals 14 residues. With 7 bases removed from V and 0 bases from J, the gap between germline ends came to 9 bases. DNA of the CDR3: TGTGCCAGCACCCGTACTTCGAACACCGGGGAGCTGTTTTTT. As protein: CASTRTSNTGELFF.

The chain carries TRBV7-8 and TRBJ2-3, with 9 bases aligning to TRBD2. The CDR3 totals 16 residues. Losses at the gene ends were 2 bases for V and 4 bases for J; bases not matched to a gene: 7. Germline CDR1 SGHVS, CDR2 FQNEAQ. The CDR3 DNA follows: TGTGCCAGCAGCTTAATACGGCGGGGGGGCCCAGATACGCAGTATTTT. It codes for CASSLIRRGGPDTQYF.

This sequence joins TRBV18 and TRBJ1-2, with a tentative D call TRBD1 (6 bases). The germline V gene has CDR1 KGHSH and CDR2 LQKENI. This CDR3 contains 13 residues. V dropped 3 bases and J dropped 4 bases, with 9 bases sitting between them. CDR3 loop: CASSPDSFYGYTF. DNA for the CDR3: TGTGCCAGCTCACCGGACAGCTTCTATGGCTACACCTTC.